The T cell receptor beta chain under discussion was sequenced for a study of blood T cell repertoires in COVID-19. The CDR3 is made up of 15 amino acids. Losses at the gene ends were 4 bases for V and 5 bases for J; bases not matched to a gene: 4. Germline V gene lookup returns CDR1 MNHEY and CDR2 SMNVEV (reference sequence). The authors' processing: It was from reference gene primer amplification that nucleated cell counts were estimated. Sequencing used immunoSEQ multiplex PCR; TCRdb keeps in-frame clones, though not all of them. The V and J calls and the clone size are those of that table, but D and trimming were determined from the DNA. The sample lists about 440,000 clones, 88% occurring once.

The sample was peripheral blood. The rearrangement uses TRBV27 and TRBJ1-6; 8 bases agree with TRBD1. The origin of this receptor is a woman between 50 and 59 years old with COVID-19, enrolled during active disease. This CDR3 reads CASSSRQGNNSPLHF. The CDR3, as DNA: TGTGCCAGCAGTTCGAGACAGGGGAATAATTCACCCCTCCACTTT.